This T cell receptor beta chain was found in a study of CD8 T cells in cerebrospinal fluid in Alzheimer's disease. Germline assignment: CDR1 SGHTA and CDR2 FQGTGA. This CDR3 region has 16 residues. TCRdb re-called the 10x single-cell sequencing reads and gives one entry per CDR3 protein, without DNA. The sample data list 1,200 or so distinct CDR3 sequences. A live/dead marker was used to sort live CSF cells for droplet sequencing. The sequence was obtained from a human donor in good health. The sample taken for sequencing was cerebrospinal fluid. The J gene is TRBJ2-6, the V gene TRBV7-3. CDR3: CASSPVGISGANVLTF.